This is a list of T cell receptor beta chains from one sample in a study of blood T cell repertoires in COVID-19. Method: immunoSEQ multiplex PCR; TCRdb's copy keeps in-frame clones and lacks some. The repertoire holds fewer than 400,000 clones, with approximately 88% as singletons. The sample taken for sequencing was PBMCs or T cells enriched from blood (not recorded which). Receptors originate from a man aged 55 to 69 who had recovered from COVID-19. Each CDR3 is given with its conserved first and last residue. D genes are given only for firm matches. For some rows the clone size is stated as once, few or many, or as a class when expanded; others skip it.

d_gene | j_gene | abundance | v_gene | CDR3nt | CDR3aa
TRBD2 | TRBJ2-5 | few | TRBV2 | TGTGCCAGCAGTGACGCTAGCGGGAGGGAGACCCAGTACTTC | CASSDASGRETQYF
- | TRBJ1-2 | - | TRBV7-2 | TGTGCCAGCAGCTCGCAGGGGAGGGCGGTGGGGAACTATGGCTACACCTTC | CASSSQGRAVGNYGYTF
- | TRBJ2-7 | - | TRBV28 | TGTGCCAGCAGTCCAATCAGGGGTCGCGAGCAGTACTTC | CASSPIRGREQYF
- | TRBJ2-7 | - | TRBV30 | TGTGCCTTTTCGGGACTTCCCTACGAGCAGTACTTC | CAFSGLPYEQYF
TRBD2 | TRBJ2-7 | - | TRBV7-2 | TGTGCCAGCAGCCCAGGACTAGCGGGGTACGAGCAGTACTTC | CASSPGLAGYEQYF
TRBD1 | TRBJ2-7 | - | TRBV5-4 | TGTGCCAGCAGCCAAGAGACAGGGACCACCTACGAGCAGTACTTC | CASSQETGTTYEQYF
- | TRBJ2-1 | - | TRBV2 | TGTGCCAGCAGTGAAGCGGCTTCACGGAGATATGAGCAGTTCTTC | CASSEAASRRYEQFF
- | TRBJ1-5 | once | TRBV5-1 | TGCGCCAGCAGCTTGGGCACAGGAGGCAATCAGCCCCAGCATTTT | CASSLGTGGNQPQHF
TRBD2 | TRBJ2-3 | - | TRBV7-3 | TGTGCCAGCAGCCCCATCGGTCTAGCGGGAGATACGCAGTATTTT | CASSPIGLAGDTQYF
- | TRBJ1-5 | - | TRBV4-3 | TGCGCCAGCAGCCAGATTATCGGTGGGAGCCAGCCCCAGCATTTT | CASSQIIGGSQPQHF
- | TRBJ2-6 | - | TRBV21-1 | TGTGCCAGCATCTATAGGGACAGGGGACAAAGCGGGGCCAACGTCCTGACTTTC | CASIYRDRGQSGANVLTF
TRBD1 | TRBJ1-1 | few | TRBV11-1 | TGTGCCAGCAGCCAGCAGACAGGGGCAGCTTTCTTT | CASSQQTGAAFF
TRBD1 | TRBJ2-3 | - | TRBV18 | TGTGCCAGCTCACAGACCGGGACAGGGGTCCGCACAGATACGCAGTATTTT | CASSQTGTGVRTDTQYF
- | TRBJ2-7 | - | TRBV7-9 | TGTGCCAGCAGCTTTTCGGAGTCCCGTGTGGACGAGCAGTACTTC | CASSFSESRVDEQYF
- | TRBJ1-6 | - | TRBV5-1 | TGCGCCAGCAGCTTGGAGGACTGGTTAGGGGGTAATTCACCCCTCCACTTT | CASSLEDWLGGNSPLHF
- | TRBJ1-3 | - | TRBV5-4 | TGTGCCAGCAGCGAAGACGGCCAGAGGAACACCATATATTTT | CASSEDGQRNTIYF
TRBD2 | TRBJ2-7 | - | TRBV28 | TGTGCCAGCAGTCCTAGCGGGAGGGCCACCTCCTACGAGCAGTACTTC | CASSPSGRATSYEQYF
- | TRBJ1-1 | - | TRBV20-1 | TGCAGTGCTAGTCGGGGGGCGACTGAAGCTTTCTTT | CSASRGATEAFF
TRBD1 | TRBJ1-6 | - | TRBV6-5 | TGTGCCAGCAGTTACCTGGGCCCCAGGGGGAATTCACCCCTCCACTTT | CASSYLGPRGNSPLHF
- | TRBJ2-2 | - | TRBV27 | TGTGCCAGCAGCTACACCGGGGAGCTGTTTTTT | CASSYTGELFF
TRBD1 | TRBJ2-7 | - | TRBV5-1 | TGCGCCAGCAGCTTGGTTTCAGGGGGAACGAACGAGCAGTACTTC | CASSLVSGGTNEQYF
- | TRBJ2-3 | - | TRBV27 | TGTGCCAGCAGTTCGCCGGGACACCTAACAGATACGCAGTATTTT | CASSSPGHLTDTQYF
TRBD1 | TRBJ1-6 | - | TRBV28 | TGTGCCGGGGGAGGGACAGGGACCTCACCCCTCCACTTT | CAGGGTGTSPLHF
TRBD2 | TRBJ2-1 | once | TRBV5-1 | TGCGCCAGCAGCTTGTTAGCGGGAGGTCTCTATGAGCAGTTCTTC | CASSLLAGGLYEQFF
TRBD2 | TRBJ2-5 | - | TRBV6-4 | TGTGCCAGCAGTGAAGCTAGCGGGGCCCAAGAGACCCAGTACTTC | CASSEASGAQETQYF
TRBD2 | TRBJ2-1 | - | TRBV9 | TGTGCCAGCAGCGTAGGACTAGCGGGATCCATCTCCAATGAGCAGTTCTTC | CASSVGLAGSISNEQFF
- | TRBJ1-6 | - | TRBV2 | TGTGCCAGCAGTGCCGGGATGAGCTCCTATAATTCACCCCTCCACTTT | CASSAGMSSYNSPLHF
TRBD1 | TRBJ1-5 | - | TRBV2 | TGTGCCAGCAGGGGGACAGGTACCCTGGGGCAGCCCCAGCATTTT | CASRGTGTLGQPQHF
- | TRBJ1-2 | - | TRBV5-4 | TGTGCCAGCAGCCGTACAGAATTCGGCTATGGCTACACCTTC | CASSRTEFGYGYTF
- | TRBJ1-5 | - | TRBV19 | TGTGCCCAAGCGGCAGGGGCCATGAGGGCGAGCAATCAGCCCCAGCATTTT | CAQAAGAMRASNQPQHF
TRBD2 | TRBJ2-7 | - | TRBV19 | TGTGCCAGTAATAGGGGAGGGCCACTAGCCGAGCAGTACTTC | CASNRGGPLAEQYF
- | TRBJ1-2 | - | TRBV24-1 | TGTGCCACCAGTGATCCCCAACAGGGCTATGGCTACACCTTC | CATSDPQQGYGYTF
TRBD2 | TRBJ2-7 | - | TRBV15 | TGTGCCACCAGTACCCCAAGCGGGAGGTCCTACGAGCAGTACTTC | CATSTPSGRSYEQYF
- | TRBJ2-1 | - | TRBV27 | TGTGCCAGCAGTACAGGGTACAATGAGCAGTTCTTC | CASSTGYNEQFF
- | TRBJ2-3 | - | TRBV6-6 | TGTGCCAGCAGACGGGGGACTGGCGGGGCAGATACGCAGTATTTT | CASRRGTGGADTQYF
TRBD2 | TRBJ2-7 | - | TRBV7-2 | TGTGCCAGCAGCTTTACTAGCGGGAGGGCCTCCTACGAGCAGTACTTC | CASSFTSGRASYEQYF
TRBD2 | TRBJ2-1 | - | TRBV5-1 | TGCGCCAGCAGCGCACGGCGGGGGACCGAACACAATGAGCAGTTCTTC | CASSARRGTEHNEQFF
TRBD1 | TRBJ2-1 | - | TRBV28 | TGTGCCAGCAGTTTAGCCGGGACAGACAATGAGCAGTTCTTC | CASSLAGTDNEQFF
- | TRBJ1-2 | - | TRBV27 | TGTGCCAGCAGTCCCGACCCCCTGACAGTCTACACCTTC | CASSPDPLTVYTF
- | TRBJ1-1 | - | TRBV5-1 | TGCGCCAGCAGGAAACAGGACCGCACTGAAGCTTTCTTT | CASRKQDRTEAFF
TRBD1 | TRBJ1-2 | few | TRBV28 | TGTGCCAGCAAGACGGACAGGGTCTTCTATGGCTACACCTTC | CASKTDRVFYGYTF
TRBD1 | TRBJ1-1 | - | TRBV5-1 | TGCGCCAGCAGCTTGGACAGGGGGCAGGGGGCTTTCTTT | CASSLDRGQGAFF
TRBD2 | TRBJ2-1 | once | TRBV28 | TGTGCCAGCAGCCAGGGGGGACTAGCAAATTACAATGAGCAGTTCTTC | CASSQGGLANYNEQFF
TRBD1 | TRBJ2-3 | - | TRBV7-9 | TGTGCCAGCAGCCGCTTCATTAGGGACAGGGAAGCAGATACGCAGTATTTT | CASSRFIRDREADTQYF
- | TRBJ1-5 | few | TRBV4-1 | TGCGCCAGCAGGGAGACCGGTAGCAATCAGCCCCAGCATTTT | CASRETGSNQPQHF
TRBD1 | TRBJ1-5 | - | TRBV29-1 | TGCAGCGTTCAGGGGGGCCCATATCAGCCCCAGCATTTT | CSVQGGPYQPQHF
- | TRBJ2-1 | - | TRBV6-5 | TGTGCCAGCAGGGCCGACAGGAGCTCCTACAATGAGCAGTTCTTC | CASRADRSSYNEQFF
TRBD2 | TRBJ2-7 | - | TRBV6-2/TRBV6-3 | TGTGCCAGCAGTTGGACCCCTCGGGCTAGCGGGGGGTACGAGCAGTACTTC | CASSWTPRASGGYEQYF
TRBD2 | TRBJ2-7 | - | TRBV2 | TGTGCCACTAGCGGGAGGGCCCGTTCCTTCTACGAGCAGTACTTC | CATSGRARSFYEQYF
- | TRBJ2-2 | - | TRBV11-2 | TGTGCCAGCAGCTTAGCCCAGACTTACTCCAGATTTGTCGGGGAGCTGTTTTTT | CASSLAQTYSRFVGELFF
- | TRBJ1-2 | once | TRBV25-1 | TGTGCCAGCAGTGAATTGGGAGGAACAGCTGGCGGCTACACCTTC | CASSELGGTAGGYTF
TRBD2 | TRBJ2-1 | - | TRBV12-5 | TGTGCTAGTGGTTTGGTACTCTCCAGCGGGAGAGGTAATGAGCAGTTCTTC | CASGLVLSSGRGNEQFF
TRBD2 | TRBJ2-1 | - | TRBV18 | TGTGCCAGCTCACTACTAGCGGGAGTTAGCGATGAGCAGTTCTTC | CASSLLAGVSDEQFF
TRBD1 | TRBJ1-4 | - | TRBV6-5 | TGTGCCAGCAGGTTACAGGGGGATGAAAAACTGTTTTTT | CASRLQGDEKLFF
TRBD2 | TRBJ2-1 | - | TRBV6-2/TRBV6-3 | TGTGCCAGCAGTTACTATGGGGGGGGCTCCTACAATGAGCAGTTCTTC | CASSYYGGGSYNEQFF
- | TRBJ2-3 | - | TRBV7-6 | TGTGCCAGCAGCCCCGGTAGCACAGATACGCAGTATTTT | CASSPGSTDTQYF
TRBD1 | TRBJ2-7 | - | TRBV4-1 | TGCGCCAGCAGCCAAGAATCCGGGACAGGCTTCCGCGAGCAGTACTTC | CASSQESGTGFREQYF